This entry lists 17 T cell receptor beta chains sequenced from one sample in a study of shared clonotypes between healthy human individuals. Clones were read by immunoSEQ multiplex PCR, and TCRdb kept only the in-frame ones, dropping some. The data contain 170,000 or so clones, 66% of them singletons. The sequenced material came from memory CD4+ T cells sorted from blood. As to subset: CD45RA-negative fraction. These receptors all come from a man aged 25-45 years in good health.

This clone turned up a few times. V gene TRBV5-6 combines with J gene TRBJ1-1; weak D call: TRBD1 (5 bases). Germline values: CDR1 SGHDT, CDR2 YYEEEE. This CDR3 spans 14 amino acids. V was cut by 4 bases and J by 5 bases, with 15 bases left in between. This CDR3 reads CASSPNVGGTEAFF. CDR3 coding DNA: TGTGCCAGCAGCCCCAACGTGGGGGGGACTGAAGCTTTCTTT. Variable domain in full (rest from reference TRBV5-6 and TRBJ1-1): DAGVTQSPTHLIKTRGQQVTLRCSPKSGHDTVSWYQQALGQGPQFIFQYYEEEERQRGNFPDRFSGHQFPNYSSELNVNALLLGDSALYLCASSPNVGGTEAFFGQGTRLTVV.

A single count supports this clone. The genes are TRBV7-9 and TRBJ1-2, with D possibly TRBD1 on 5 matching bases. This CDR3 is built from 14 residues. The germline V gene has CDR1 SEHNR and CDR2 FQNEAQ (reference sequence). The V and J ends lost 5 bases and 2 bases respectively, with 12 bases between them. CDR3 coding DNA: TGTGCCAGCAGCAAGACAGAGCCCAACTATGGCTACACCTTC. It yields the protein CASSKTEPNYGYTF.

The chain carries TRBV6-1 and TRBJ2-7; TRBD1 agrees at 9 bases. CDR1 MNHNS and CDR2 SASEGT come from the germline V gene. V lost 5 bases and J lost 0; bases outside the gene matches: 2. This CDR3 is built from 14 residues. In DNA, the CDR3 is TGTGCCAGCAGTTCGACAGGGGGCTCCTACGAGCAGTACTTC. Amino acids: CASSSTGGSYEQYF.

The chain links TRBV6-5 to TRBJ2-7, with TRBD2 identical over 7 bases. The CDR3 has 13 residues. J was trimmed by 4 bases and V by 6 bases; bases with no gene match: 6. Germline V gene lookup returns CDR1 MNHEY and CDR2 SVGAGI. As DNA, the CDR3 is TGTGCCAGCAGCCGAGGCGGGAGATACGAGCAGTACTTC. Amino acid sequence: CASSRGGRYEQYF.

This clone was seen ten or more times. V usage is TRBV25-1 and J usage is TRBJ2-6, with 8 bases identical to TRBD1. J was trimmed by 8 bases and V by 1 base; bases with no gene match: 4. The germline V gene has CDR1 MGHDK and CDR2 SYGVNS. This CDR3 is built from 15 residues. The CDR3 DNA is TGTGCCAGCAGTGAATTGGGACAGGACACCAACGTCCTGACTTTC. The encoded protein is CASSELGQDTNVLTF.

J is TRBJ1-1 and V is TRBV6-1, with D uncertain. Per germline, CDR1 MNHNS and CDR2 SASEGT. Trimming removed 6 bases at V and 1 base at J, with 6 bases between. CDR3 length equals 12 residues. The CDR3 coding sequence is TGTGCCAGCAGGGACCCGAACACTGAAGCTTTCTTT. Residues: CASRDPNTEAFF.

V gene TRBV5-1 combines with J gene TRBJ2-7; D not resolved. The length of the CDR3 is 14 residues. Germline assignment: CDR1 SGHRS and CDR2 YFSETQ. V lost 0 bases and J lost 0, with 7 bases in between. The CDR3, as DNA: TGCGCCAGCAGCTTGGAAGCTAACTCCTACGAGCAGTACTTC. It codes for CASSLEANSYEQYF.

The chain carries TRBV14 and TRBJ2-1; 8 nucleotides match TRBD2. Trimming at V came to 9 bases and at J to 10 bases, leaving 11 bases not matched to a gene. This CDR3 is built from 13 residues. Germline loops: CDR1 SGHDN, CDR2 FVKESK. CDR3 sequence (DNA): TGTGCCAGTAGAACTAGCGGAGGGGGAGAGCAGTTCTTC. Translated: CASRTSGGGEQFF.

The V gene is TRBV9, the J gene TRBJ2-1; D may match TRBD1 or TRBD2 (5 bases each). Germline CDR1 and CDR2: SGDLS and YYNGEE. The V end was cut by 0 bases, the J end by 10 bases, with 14 bases between. The CDR3 spans 14 residues. In nucleotides, the CDR3 is TGTGCCAGCAGCGTAGCTAGCAGGGCAGGCGAGCAGTTCTTC. This encodes CASSVASRAGEQFF. Using reference TRBV9 and TRBJ2-1 for the parts outside the CDR3, the full variable domain is DSGVTQTPKHLITATGQRVTLRCSPRSGDLSVYWYQQSLDQGLQFLIQYYNGEERAKGNILERFSAQQFPDLHSELNLSSLELGDSALYFCASSVASRAGEQFFGPGTRLTVL.

V gene TRBV19 combines with J gene TRBJ1-2; 7 nucleotides match TRBD1. CDR3 length: 13 amino acids. J gave up 8 bases and V 4 bases, and 7 bases lay outside the gene matches. CDR1 is LNHDA and CDR2 is SQIVND in the germline V gene (reference sequence). The CDR3 coding sequence is TGTGCCAGTAGTAACAGGGGATCAAGGGGCTACACCTTC. It specifies CASSNRGSRGYTF.

The J gene is TRBJ1-2, the V gene TRBV30, with D hard to call. Germline loops: CDR1 GTSNPN, CDR2 SVGIG (reference sequence). V dropped 1 base and J dropped 2 bases, with 5 bases sitting between them. The CDR3 runs to 12 residues. CDR3 sequence reads: CAWSGQNYGYTF. The DNA of the CDR3 is TGTGCCTGGAGTGGGCAAAACTATGGCTACACCTTC.

This chain links TRBV4-2 with TRBJ1-4, with 11 positions matching TRBD1. The CDR3 is 16 residues long. The V segment lost 0 bases and the J segment 6 bases; nucleotides outside the gene matches: 3. CDR1 is LGHNA, CDR2 YNFKEQ, per germline. The CDR3 is CASSQEGGQGDEKLFF. As DNA, the CDR3 is TGTGCCAGCAGCCAAGAAGGGGGACAGGGGGATGAAAAACTGTTTTTT.

CDR3 nucleotide sequence: TGTGCCAGCAGCCAAGAACTCCCTCCCACAGATACGCAGTATTTT. This codes for CASSQELPPTDTQYF. The chain couples TRBV14 to TRBJ2-3; unclear D gene. The CDR3 contains 15 residues. Trimming pared 0 bases from V and 2 bases from J, leaving 9 bases between. CDR1 is SGHDN, CDR2 FVKESK, per germline.

The genes are TRBV28 and TRBJ1-2; D ambiguous. Germline V CDR1 and CDR2: MDHEN, SYDVKM. V was cut by 1 base and J by 5 bases, with 5 bases left in between. There are 12 residues in the CDR3. CDR3 coding DNA: TGTGCCAGCAGTTTATACGGGTATGGCTACACCTTC. Translated, it gives CASSLYGYGYTF.

The chain is built from TRBV18 and TRBJ2-7; D not resolved. CDR3 size: 13 residues. The germline CDR1 and CDR2 sequences are KGHSH and LQKENI. Trimming left V 4 bases short and J 6 bases short, with 13 bases between. The CDR3 spells CASSLGRAPEQYF. CDR3 in DNA: TGTGCCAGCTCACTAGGTCGGGCTCCCGAGCAGTACTTC.

This clone was observed a few times. The chain combines TRBV6-1 with TRBJ1-2, with 8 bases fitting TRBD1. The J segment lost 6 bases and the V segment lost 6 bases, leaving 12 bases of the junction unmatched. CDR3 length: 15 amino acids. CDR1 MNHNS and CDR2 SASEGT come from the germline V gene. CDR3 coding DNA: TGTGCCAGCAGAGCTACAGGGGGAAACCCTCATGGCTACACCTTC. It is translated as CASRATGGNPHGYTF.

This sequence joins TRBV7-2 and TRBJ1-2; D remains ambiguous. V was trimmed by 7 bases and J by 2 bases, leaving 23 bases between them. This CDR3 comprises 17 residues. Germline assignment: CDR1 SGHTA and CDR2 FQGNSA. CDR3 loop: CASTSFGRRSLNYGYTF. CDR3 coding DNA: TGTGCCAGCACCAGCTTTGGCAGACGCTCTTTGAACTATGGCTACACCTTC.